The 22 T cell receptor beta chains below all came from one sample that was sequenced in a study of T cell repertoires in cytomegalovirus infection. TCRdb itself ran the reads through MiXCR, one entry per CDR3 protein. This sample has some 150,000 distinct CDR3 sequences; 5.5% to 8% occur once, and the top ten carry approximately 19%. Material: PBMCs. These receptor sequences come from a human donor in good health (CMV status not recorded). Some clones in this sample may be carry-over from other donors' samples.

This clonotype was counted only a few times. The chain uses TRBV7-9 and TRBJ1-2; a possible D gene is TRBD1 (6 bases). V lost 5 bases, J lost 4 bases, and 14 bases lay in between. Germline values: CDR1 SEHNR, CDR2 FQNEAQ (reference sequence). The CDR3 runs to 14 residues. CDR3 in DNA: TGTGCCAGCAGCGGCCGTTCAGGGGTCTATGGCTACACCTTC. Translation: CASSGRSGVYGYTF.

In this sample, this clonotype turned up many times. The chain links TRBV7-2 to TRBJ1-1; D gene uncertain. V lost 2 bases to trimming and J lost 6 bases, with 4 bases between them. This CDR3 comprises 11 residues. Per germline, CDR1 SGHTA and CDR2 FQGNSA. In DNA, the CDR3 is TGTGCCAGCAGCTTAATCTCTGAAGCTTTCTTT. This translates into CASSLISEAFF. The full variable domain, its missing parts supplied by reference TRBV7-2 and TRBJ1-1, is GAGVSQSPSNKVTEKGKDVELRCDPISGHTALYWYRQSLGQGLEFLIYFQGNSAPDKSGLPSDRFSAERTGGSVSTLTIQRTQQEDSAVYLCASSLISEAFFGQGTRLTVV.

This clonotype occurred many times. The CDR3 spells CASSSSKVPNQPQHF. The CDR3 coding sequence is TGTGCCAGCAGCTCATCCAAAGTCCCCAATCAGCCCCAGCATTTT. The chain recombines TRBV7-2 with TRBJ1-5; no definite D call. CDR1 is SGHTA, CDR2 FQGNSA, per germline. This CDR3 spans 15 amino acids. V was shortened by 4 bases and J by 3 bases, with 13 bases between the two germline ends.

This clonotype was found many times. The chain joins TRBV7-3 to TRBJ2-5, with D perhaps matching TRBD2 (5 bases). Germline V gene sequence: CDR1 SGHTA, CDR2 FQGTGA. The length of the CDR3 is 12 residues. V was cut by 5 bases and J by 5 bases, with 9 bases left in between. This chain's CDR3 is CASSRPGETQYF. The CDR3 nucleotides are TGTGCCAGCAGCAGACCGGGGGAGACCCAGTACTTC. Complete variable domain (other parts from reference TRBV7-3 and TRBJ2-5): GAGVSQTPSNKVTEKGKYVELRCDPISGHTALYWYRQSLGQGPEFLIYFQGTGAADDSGLPNDRFFAVRPEGSVSTLKIQRTERGDSAVYLCASSRPGETQYFGPGTRLLVL.

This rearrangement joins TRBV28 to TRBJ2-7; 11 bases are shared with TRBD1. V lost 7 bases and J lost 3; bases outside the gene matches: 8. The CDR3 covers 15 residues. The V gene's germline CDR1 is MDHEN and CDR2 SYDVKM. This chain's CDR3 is CASMEPGQGGYEQYF. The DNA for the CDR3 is TGTGCCAGCATGGAACCGGGACAGGGGGGCTACGAGCAGTACTTC. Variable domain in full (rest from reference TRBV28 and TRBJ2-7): DVKVTQSSRYLVKRTGEKVFLECVQDMDHENMFWYRQDPGLGLRLIYFSYDVKMKEKGDIPEGYSVSREKKERFSLILESASTNQTSMYLCASMEPGQGGYEQYFGPGTRLTVT.

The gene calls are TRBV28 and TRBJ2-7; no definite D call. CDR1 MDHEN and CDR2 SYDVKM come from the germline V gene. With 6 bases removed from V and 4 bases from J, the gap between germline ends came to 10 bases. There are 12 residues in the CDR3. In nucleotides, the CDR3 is TGTGCCAGCAGCTGGGGTTTTTACGAGCAGTACTTC. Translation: CASSWGFYEQYF.

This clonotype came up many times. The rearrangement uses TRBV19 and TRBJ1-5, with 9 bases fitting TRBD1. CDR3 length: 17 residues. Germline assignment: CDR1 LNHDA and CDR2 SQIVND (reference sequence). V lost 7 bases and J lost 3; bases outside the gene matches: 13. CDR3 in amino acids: CASTLFAGQGLNQPQHF. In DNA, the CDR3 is TGTGCCAGTACCCTTTTTGCCGGACAGGGGCTCAATCAGCCCCAGCATTTT.

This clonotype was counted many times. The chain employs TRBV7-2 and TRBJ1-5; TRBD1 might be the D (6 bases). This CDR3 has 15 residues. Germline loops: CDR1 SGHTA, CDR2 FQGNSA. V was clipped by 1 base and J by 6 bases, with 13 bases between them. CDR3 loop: CASSLGGQTSQPQHF. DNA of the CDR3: TGTGCCAGCAGCTTAGGTGGACAGACTTCTCAGCCCCAGCATTTT.

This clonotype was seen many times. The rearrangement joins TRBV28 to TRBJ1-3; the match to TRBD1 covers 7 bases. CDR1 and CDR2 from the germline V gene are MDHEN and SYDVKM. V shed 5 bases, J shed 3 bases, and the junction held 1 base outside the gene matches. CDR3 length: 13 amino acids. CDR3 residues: CASSRDSGNTIYF. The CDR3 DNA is TGTGCCAGCAGTCGGGACAGTGGAAACACCATATATTTT.

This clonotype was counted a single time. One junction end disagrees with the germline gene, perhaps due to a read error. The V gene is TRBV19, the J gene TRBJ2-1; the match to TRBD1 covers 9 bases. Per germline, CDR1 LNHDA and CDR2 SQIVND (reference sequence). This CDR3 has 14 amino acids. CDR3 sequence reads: CVSSRDRAYNEQFF. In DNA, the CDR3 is TGTGTCAGTAGTAGGGACAGGGCCTACAATGAGCAGTTCTTC.

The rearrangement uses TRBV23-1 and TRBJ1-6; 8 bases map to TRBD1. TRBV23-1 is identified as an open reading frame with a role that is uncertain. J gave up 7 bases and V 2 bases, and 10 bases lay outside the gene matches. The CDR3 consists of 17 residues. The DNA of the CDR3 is TGCGCCAGCAGTCAAACCGAAGGACAGGGCCGAAATTCACCCCTCCACTTT. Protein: CASSQTEGQGRNSPLHF.

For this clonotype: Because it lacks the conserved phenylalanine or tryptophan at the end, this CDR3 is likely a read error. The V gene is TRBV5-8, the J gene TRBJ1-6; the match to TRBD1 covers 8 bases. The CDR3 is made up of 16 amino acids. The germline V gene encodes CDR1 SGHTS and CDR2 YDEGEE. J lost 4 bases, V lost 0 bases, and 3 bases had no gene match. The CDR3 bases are TGTGCCAGCAGCTTGGCAGGGGGCGCGTATAATTCACCCCTCCACTAT. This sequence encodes CASSLAGGAYNSPLHY.

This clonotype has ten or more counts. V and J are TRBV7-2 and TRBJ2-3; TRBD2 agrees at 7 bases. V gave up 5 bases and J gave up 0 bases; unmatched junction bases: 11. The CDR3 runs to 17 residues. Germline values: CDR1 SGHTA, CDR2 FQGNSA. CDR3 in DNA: TGTGCCAGCAGCCTACTCCCAGCGGGGAAAAGCACAGATACGCAGTATTTT. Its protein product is CASSLLPAGKSTDTQYF. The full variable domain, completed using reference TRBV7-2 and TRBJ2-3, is GAGVSQSPSNKVTEKGKDVELRCDPISGHTALYWYRQSLGQGLEFLIYFQGNSAPDKSGLPSDRFSAERTGGSVSTLTIQRTQQEDSAVYLCASSLLPAGKSTDTQYFGPGTRLTVL.

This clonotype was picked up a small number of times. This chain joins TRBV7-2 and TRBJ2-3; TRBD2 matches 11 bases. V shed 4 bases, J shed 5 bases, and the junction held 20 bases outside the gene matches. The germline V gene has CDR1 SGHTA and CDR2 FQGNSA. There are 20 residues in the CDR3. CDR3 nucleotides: TGTGCCAGCAGCTCTTTCACCCCGGGACTTGCTAGCGGGGGGCAAGATACGCAGTATTTT. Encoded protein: CASSSFTPGLASGGQDTQYF.

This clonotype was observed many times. The CDR3 spells CASTLFMVYEQYF. The CDR3 DNA follows: TGTGCCAGCACCCTCTTCATGGTATACGAGCAGTACTTC. The rearrangement links TRBV5-8 to TRBJ2-7; D unresolved. Germline CDR1 reads SGHTS; CDR2 reads YDEGEE. This CDR3 has 13 residues. With 6 bases removed from V and 4 bases from J, the gap between germline ends came to 14 bases.

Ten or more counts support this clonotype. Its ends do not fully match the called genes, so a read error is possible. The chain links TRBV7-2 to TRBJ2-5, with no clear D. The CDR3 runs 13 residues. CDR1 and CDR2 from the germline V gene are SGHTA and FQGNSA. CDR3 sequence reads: CASSLAPGETQYF. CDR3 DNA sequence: TGTGCCAGCAGTTTAGCCCCTGGGGAGACCCAGTACTTC.

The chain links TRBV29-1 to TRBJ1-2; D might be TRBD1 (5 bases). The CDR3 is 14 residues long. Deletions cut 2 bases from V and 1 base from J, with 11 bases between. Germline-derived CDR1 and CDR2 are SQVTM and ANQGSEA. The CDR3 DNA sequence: TGCAGCGTTGAATTACCAGGGTTTAACTATGGCTACACCTTC. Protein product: CSVELPGFNYGYTF.

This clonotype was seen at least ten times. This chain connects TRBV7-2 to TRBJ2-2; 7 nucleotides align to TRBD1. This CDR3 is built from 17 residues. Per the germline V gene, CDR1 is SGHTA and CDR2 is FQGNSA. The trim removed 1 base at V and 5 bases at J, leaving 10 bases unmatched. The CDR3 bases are TGTGCCAGCAGCTTAGACCTGACAGGGCTGGGGACCGGGGAGCTGTTTTTT. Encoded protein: CASSLDLTGLGTGELFF. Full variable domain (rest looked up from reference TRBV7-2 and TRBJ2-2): GAGVSQSPSNKVTEKGKDVELRCDPISGHTALYWYRQSLGQGLEFLIYFQGNSAPDKSGLPSDRFSAERTGGSVSTLTIQRTQQEDSAVYLCASSLDLTGLGTGELFFGEGSRLTVL.

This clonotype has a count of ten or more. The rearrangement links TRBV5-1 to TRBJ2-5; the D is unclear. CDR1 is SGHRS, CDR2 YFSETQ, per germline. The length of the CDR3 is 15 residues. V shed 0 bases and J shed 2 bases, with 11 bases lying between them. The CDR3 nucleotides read TGCGCCAGCAGCTTGGCCATCTTACTTCAAGAGACCCAGTACTTC. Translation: CASSLAILLQETQYF.

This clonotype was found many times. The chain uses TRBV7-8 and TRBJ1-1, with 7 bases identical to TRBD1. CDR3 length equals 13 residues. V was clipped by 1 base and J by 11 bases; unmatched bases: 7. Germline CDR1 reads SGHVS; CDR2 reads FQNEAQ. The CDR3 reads CASSLGQGNGAFF. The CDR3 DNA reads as TGTGCCAGCAGCTTAGGACAGGGTAATGGGGCTTTCTTT.

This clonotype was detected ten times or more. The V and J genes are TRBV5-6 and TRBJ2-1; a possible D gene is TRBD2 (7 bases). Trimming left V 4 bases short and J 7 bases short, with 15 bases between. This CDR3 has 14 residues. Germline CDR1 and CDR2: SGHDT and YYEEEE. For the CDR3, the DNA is TGTGCCAGCAGCGGGGCGGGGGCTAATAATGAGCAGTTCTTC. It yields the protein CASSGAGANNEQFF.

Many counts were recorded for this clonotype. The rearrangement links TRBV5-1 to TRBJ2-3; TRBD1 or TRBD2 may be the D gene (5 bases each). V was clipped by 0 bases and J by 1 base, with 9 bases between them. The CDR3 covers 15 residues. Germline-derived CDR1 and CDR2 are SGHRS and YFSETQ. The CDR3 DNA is TGCGCCAGCAGCTTGGGGGGACCAGGCACAGATACGCAGTATTTT. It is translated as CASSLGGPGTDTQYF.